These 3 T cell receptor beta chains originate from one sample sequenced in a study of T cell responses to AZD1222 COVID-19 vaccine. The protocol was immunoSEQ multiplex PCR, while the TCRdb copy is restricted to in-frame clones and leaves out a portion. The sample includes 98,000 or so clones, 93% of them seen just once. This sample comprised peripheral blood, obtained on day 0 of AZD1222 vaccination. The receptors derive from an adult in good health.

The chain joins TRBV2 to TRBJ2-7; D is unresolved. Germline CDR1 SNHLY, CDR2 FYNNEI. The CDR3 is 14 residues long. Deletions cut 3 bases from V and 6 bases from J, with 15 bases between. CDR3 in amino acids: CASSEVRVSFEQYF. CDR3 coding DNA: TGTGCCAGCAGTGAGGTTAGGGTGTCTTTCGAGCAGTACTTC. The whole variable domain, remainder taken from reference TRBV2 and TRBJ2-7, is EPEVTQTPSHQVTQMGQEVILRCVPISNHLYFYWYRQILGQKVEFLVSFYNNEISEKSEIFDDQFSVERPDGSNFTLKIRSTKLEDSAMYFCASSEVRVSFEQYFGPGTRLTVT.

This clone was seen only once. The V call is TRBV7-2, the J call TRBJ1-4; the D is unclear. Trimming shortened V by 5 bases and J by 13 bases, and 17 bases separated the two germline ends. The CDR3 consists of 13 residues. The germline V gene has CDR1 SGHTA and CDR2 FQGNSA. The CDR3 sequence: CASSPSPEIGLFF. CDR3 bases: TGTGCCAGCAGCCCCTCCCCGGAAATTGGACTGTTTTTT. The variable domain in full, with the rest retrieved from reference TRBV7-2 and TRBJ1-4, is GAGVSQSPSNKVTEKGKDVELRCDPISGHTALYWYRQSLGQGLEFLIYFQGNSAPDKSGLPSDRFSAERTGGSVSTLTIQRTQQEDSAVYLCASSPSPEIGLFFGSGTQLSVL.

This clone was counted between two and nine times. The chain couples TRBV6-5 to TRBJ1-2; a weak D match, TRBD1 (5 bases). The CDR3 is 12 amino acids. The ends were cut back, 9 bases at V and 7 bases at J, with 15 bases in the middle. The V gene's germline CDR1 is MNHEY and CDR2 SVGAGI. The CDR3 DNA sequence: TGTGCCAGGGCCGGGACCGATCTTGGCTACACCTTC. Protein sequence: CARAGTDLGYTF.